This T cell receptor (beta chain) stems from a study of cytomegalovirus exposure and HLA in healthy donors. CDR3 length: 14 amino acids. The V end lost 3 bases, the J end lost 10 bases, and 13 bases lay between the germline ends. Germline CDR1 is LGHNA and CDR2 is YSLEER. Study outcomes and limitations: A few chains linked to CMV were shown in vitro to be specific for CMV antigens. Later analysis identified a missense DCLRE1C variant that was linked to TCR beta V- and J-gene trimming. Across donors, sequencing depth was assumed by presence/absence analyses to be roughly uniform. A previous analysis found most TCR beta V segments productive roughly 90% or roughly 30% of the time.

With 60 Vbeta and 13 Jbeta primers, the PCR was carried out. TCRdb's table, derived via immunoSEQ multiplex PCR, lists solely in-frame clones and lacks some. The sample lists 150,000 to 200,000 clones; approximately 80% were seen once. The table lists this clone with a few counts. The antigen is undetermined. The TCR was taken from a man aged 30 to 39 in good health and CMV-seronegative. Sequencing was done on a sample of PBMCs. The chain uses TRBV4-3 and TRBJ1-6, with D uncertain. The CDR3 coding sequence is TGCGCCAGCAGCCATGGGCTTGGTGGATCACCCCTCCACTTT. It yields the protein CASSHGLGGSPLHF.